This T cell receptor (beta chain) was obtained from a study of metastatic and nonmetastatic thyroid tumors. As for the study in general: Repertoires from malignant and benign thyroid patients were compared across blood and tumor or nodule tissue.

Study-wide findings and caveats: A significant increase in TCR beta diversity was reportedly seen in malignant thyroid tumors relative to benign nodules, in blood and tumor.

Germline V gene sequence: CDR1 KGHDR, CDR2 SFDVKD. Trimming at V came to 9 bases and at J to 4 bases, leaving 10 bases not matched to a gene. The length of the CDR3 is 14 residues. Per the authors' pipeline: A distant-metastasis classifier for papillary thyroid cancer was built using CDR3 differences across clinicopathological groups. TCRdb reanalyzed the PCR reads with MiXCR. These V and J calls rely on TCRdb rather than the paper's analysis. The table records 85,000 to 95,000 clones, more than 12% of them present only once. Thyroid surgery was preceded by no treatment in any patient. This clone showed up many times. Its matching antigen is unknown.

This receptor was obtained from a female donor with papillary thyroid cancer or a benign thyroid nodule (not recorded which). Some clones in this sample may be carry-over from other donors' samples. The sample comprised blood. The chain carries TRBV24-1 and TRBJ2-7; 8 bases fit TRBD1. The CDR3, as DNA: TGTGCCACCTCCCCAGCAGGGGGCGGGTACGAGCAGTACTTC. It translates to CATSPAGGGYEQYF.